These 21 T cell receptor beta chains originate from one sample sequenced in a study of T cells after yellow fever vaccination. TCRdb passed the 5' RACE reads through MiXCR, listing each CDR3 protein once. The sample lists a few hundred thousand distinct CDR3 sequences, around 4% seen once, with less than 25% in the top ten. Sequenced here: PBMCs, sampled on the day of the yellow fever booster vaccination. The receptors shown here come from a man between 18 and 35 years old who received the YFV17D yellow fever vaccine.

V gene TRBV28 combines with J gene TRBJ2-3; possibly TRBD2 for D (6 bases). V was shortened by 10 bases and J by 2 bases, with 13 bases between the two germline ends. Germline CDR1 is MDHEN and CDR2 is SYDVKM. The length of the CDR3 is 13 residues. The CDR3 spells CATSGDLTDTQYF. The CDR3 DNA reads TGTGCCACCTCGGGGGACCTCACAGATACGCAGTATTTT.

This clonotype was seen many times. At one end the junction does not follow the germline gene, possibly because of a read error. The V gene is TRBV7-8, the J gene TRBJ1-1; D is uncertain. The CDR3 is made up of 13 amino acids. Germline CDR1 SGHVS, CDR2 FQNEAQ. The DNA of the CDR3 is TGTGCCAGCAGTTTAGCTACCGGGACTGAAGCTTTCTTT. This gives the protein CASSLATGTEAFF.

The table lists this clonotype with many counts. The chain couples TRBV12-3 or TRBV12-4 to TRBJ2-5, with D maybe TRBD1 (6 bases). V shed 1 base and J shed 5 bases, with 14 bases lying between them. The CDR3 has 15 residues. Written as DNA, the CDR3 is TGTGCCAGCAGTTTAGTCGGCAGGGGAAGGGAGACCCAGTACTTC. Translating gives CASSLVGRGRETQYF.

A few counts support this clonotype. The rearrangement links TRBV4-3 to TRBJ2-7; the match to TRBD2 covers 11 bases. The CDR3 is 19 residues long. J gave up 4 bases and V 1 base, and 15 bases lay outside the gene matches. The germline CDR1 and CDR2 sequences are LGHNA and YSLEER. As DNA, the CDR3 is TGCGCCAGCAGCCAAGGATTAGCGGGGGGGCCAGGTATGGGGTACGAGCAGTACTTC. Translating it yields CASSQGLAGGPGMGYEQYF.

The chain recombines TRBV2 with TRBJ2-7; D remains unclear. The germline V gene encodes CDR1 SNHLY and CDR2 FYNNEI. CDR3 length: 11 amino acids. Trimming cost V 7 bases and J 5 bases, with 9 bases left between them. CDR3 nucleotide sequence: TGTGCCAGCACCCCTGCCGACGAGCAGTACTTC. Amino acid sequence: CASTPADEQYF. The variable domain in full, with the rest retrieved from reference TRBV2 and TRBJ2-7, is EPEVTQTPSHQVTQMGQEVILRCVPISNHLYFYWYRQILGQKVEFLVSFYNNEISEKSEIFDDQFSVERPDGSNFTLKIRSTKLEDSAMYFCASTPADEQYFGPGTRLTVT.

This clonotype was detected many times. V usage is TRBV7-2 and J usage is TRBJ2-3, with D perhaps TRBD1 or TRBD2 (6 bases each). V was pared by 8 bases and J by 4 bases, with 13 bases between. The germline gives CDR1 SGHTA, CDR2 FQGNSA. The CDR3 contains 13 residues. The CDR3 reads CASWRDTADTQYF. For the CDR3, the DNA is TGTGCCAGCTGGAGGGACACCGCAGATACGCAGTATTTT. The full variable domain, with the rest looked up from reference TRBV7-2 and TRBJ2-3, is GAGVSQSPSNKVTEKGKDVELRCDPISGHTALYWYRQSLGQGLEFLIYFQGNSAPDKSGLPSDRFSAERTGGSVSTLTIQRTQQEDSAVYLCASWRDTADTQYFGPGTRLTVL.

This clonotype turned up a few times. This sequence joins TRBV11-3 and TRBJ2-1; 10 bases are shared with TRBD1. The CDR3 consists of 19 residues. J gave up 9 bases and V 1 base, and 18 bases lay outside the gene matches. The germline CDR1 and CDR2 sequences are SGHNT and YENEEA. CDR3 DNA sequence: TGTGCCAGCAGCTTAGGGGCCGGGACAGGGGAGGGAGGAGAGACTGAGCAGTTCTTC. Translation: CASSLGAGTGEGGETEQFF.

This clonotype was seen ten or more times. This sequence joins TRBV5-4 and TRBJ2-1; 7 bases are shared with TRBD1. Germline V gives CDR1 SGHNT, CDR2 YYREEE (reference sequence). The length of the CDR3 is 16 residues. V dropped 8 bases and J dropped 5; count of bases not matched to a gene: 16. The CDR3 nucleotides are TGTGCCAGTGGGGTTGACAGGGACCAGGTCAACAATGAGCAGTTCTTC. It yields the protein CASGVDRDQVNNEQFF.

This clonotype was seen many times. This chain links TRBV7-6 with TRBJ2-2; no clear D. This CDR3 has 12 residues. Trimming stripped 5 bases from V and 9 bases from J, with 10 bases between. CDR1 is SGHVS, CDR2 FNYEAQ, per germline. CDR3 coding DNA: TGTGCCAGCAGCCTTGGACCGCGGGAGCTGTTTTTT. Protein product: CASSLGPRELFF. The variable domain in full, with the rest retrieved from reference TRBV7-6 and TRBJ2-2, is GAGVSQSPRYKVTKRGQDVALRCDPISGHVSLYWYRQALGQGPEFLTYFNYEAQQDKSGLPNDRFSAERPEGSISTLTIQRTEQRDSAMYRCASSLGPRELFFGEGSRLTVL.

Ten or more counts support this clonotype. V is TRBV6-5 and J is TRBJ2-1; D is unresolved. V gave up 6 bases and J gave up 9 bases, with 12 bases separating them. The germline CDR1 and CDR2 sequences are MNHEY and SVGAGI. The CDR3 extends over 12 amino acids. CDR3 region: CASRLRLGEQFF. The CDR3 region has the DNA TGTGCCAGCAGGCTTAGACTGGGTGAGCAGTTCTTC.

Many counts were recorded for this clonotype. The chain uses TRBV7-8 and TRBJ1-6; D possibly corresponds to TRBD1 (6 bases). Trimming cost V 0 bases and J 10 bases, with 13 bases left between them. Germline V lookup: CDR1 SGHVS, CDR2 FQNEAQ. This CDR3 is built from 15 residues. This chain's CDR3 is CASSLAGGGQSPLHF. The CDR3 region has the DNA TGTGCCAGCAGCTTAGCGGGGGGGGGACAATCACCCCTCCACTTT.

This clonotype was counted a few times. The chain recombines TRBV7-2 with TRBJ1-6; D is unresolved. CDR3 length equals 18 residues. Trimming removed 3 bases at V and 6 bases at J, with 21 bases between. Germline V lookup: CDR1 SGHTA, CDR2 FQGNSA. CDR3 residues: CASSFGLPGQKFNSPLHF. In DNA, the CDR3 is TGTGCCAGCAGCTTCGGGCTACCTGGGCAGAAGTTTAATTCACCCCTCCACTTT.

This clonotype was detected ten times or more. The chain is built from TRBV10-3 and TRBJ1-5; D is uncertain. Germline assignment: CDR1 ENHRY and CDR2 SYGVKD. V lost 2 bases, J lost 7 bases, and 12 bases lay in between. The CDR3 contains 14 residues. CDR3 nucleotides: TGTGCCATCAGTGAGACGACGGGGTTGCAGCCCCAGCATTTT. Translating gives CAISETTGLQPQHF.

This clonotype has only a few counts. The J gene is TRBJ2-1, the V gene TRBV5-4; D may be TRBD2 (5 bases). The CDR3 has 12 amino acids. Germline-derived CDR1 and CDR2 are SGHNT and YYREEE (reference sequence). Trimming pared 1 base from V and 10 bases from J, leaving 9 bases between. DNA of the CDR3: TGTGCCAGCAGCTTGATGTCGGGGGAGCAGTTCTTC. Protein: CASSLMSGEQFF.

This clonotype was detected ten times or more. V gene TRBV27 combines with J gene TRBJ2-5; TRBD1 agrees at 7 bases. V lost 10 bases to trimming and J lost 7 bases; unmatched junction nucleotides: 12. The V gene's germline CDR1 is MNHEY and CDR2 SMNVEV (reference sequence). The CDR3 is 13 amino acids. This CDR3 is CATRQGRKGTQYF. CDR3 coding DNA: TGTGCCACTAGACAGGGTCGGAAGGGGACCCAGTACTTC.

This clonotype was detected ten times or more. The chain has TRBV20-1 and TRBJ2-1; 8 bases match TRBD1. V lost 3 bases to trimming and J lost 2 bases; unmatched junction nucleotides: 6. This CDR3 region has 15 residues. The germline gives CDR1 DFQATT, CDR2 SNEGSKA (reference sequence). This chain's CDR3 is CSASPYRGAYNEQFF. The DNA for the CDR3 is TGCAGTGCTAGCCCTTACAGGGGGGCCTACAATGAGCAGTTCTTC.

This clonotype was recorded a few times. The chain links TRBV3-1 to TRBJ1-5; possibly TRBD1 for D (6 bases). The germline V and J ends were trimmed by 4 bases and 8 bases, with 21 bases remaining between them. Looked up from germline, CDR1 is LGHDT and CDR2 is YNNKEL (reference sequence). This CDR3 is built from 16 residues. The CDR3 region has the DNA TGTGCCAGCAGCCCGACTTCACAGGGCACTCGGGAGCCCCAGCATTTT. Translated: CASSPTSQGTREPQHF. The full variable domain, its missing parts supplied by reference TRBV3-1 and TRBJ1-5, is DTAVSQTPKYLVTQMGNDKSIKCEQNLGHDTMYWYKQDSKKFLKIMFSYNNKELIINETVPNRFSPKSPDKAHLNLHINSLELGDSAVYFCASSPTSQGTREPQHFGDGTRLSIL.

This clonotype was seen ten or more times. The CDR3 protein is CSTRDSIYEQYF. As DNA, the CDR3 is TGCAGTACCCGGGACAGTATTTACGAGCAGTACTTC. The chain recombines TRBV20-1 with TRBJ2-7; 7 bases are a match to TRBD1. J was trimmed by 4 bases and V by 8 bases; bases with no gene match: 8. Looked up from germline, CDR1 is DFQATT and CDR2 is SNEGSKA (reference sequence). There are 12 residues in the CDR3.

In its sample, this clonotype was seen a few times. The V and J genes are TRBV10-3 and TRBJ2-3, with D maybe TRBD1 (6 bases). The germline gives CDR1 ENHRY, CDR2 SYGVKD. The CDR3 length is 14 residues. Trimming took off 2 bases at V and 2 bases at J, with 8 bases between the two ends. This chain's CDR3 is CAISEGGYTDTQYF. The CDR3 DNA sequence: TGTGCCATCAGTGAGGGGGGCTACACAGATACGCAGTATTTT.

This clonotype came up many times. The chain has TRBV7-2 and TRBJ1-2; 8 bases align to TRBD1. CDR3 length: 13 residues. The V segment lost 5 bases and the J segment 4 bases; nucleotides outside the gene matches: 3. CDR1 and CDR2 (germline): SGHTA, FQGNSA. The CDR3 loop is CASSAGQGYGYTF. The CDR3 DNA follows: TGTGCCAGCAGCGCAGGACAGGGCTATGGCTACACCTTC. Full variable domain (missing parts from reference TRBV7-2 and TRBJ1-2): GAGVSQSPSNKVTEKGKDVELRCDPISGHTALYWYRQSLGQGLEFLIYFQGNSAPDKSGLPSDRFSAERTGGSVSTLTIQRTQQEDSAVYLCASSAGQGYGYTFGSGTRLTVV.

The chain couples TRBV7-3 to TRBJ2-1; the match to TRBD2 covers 14 bases. The V gene's germline CDR1 is SGHTA and CDR2 FQGTGA. J gave up 2 bases and V 5 bases, and 11 bases lay outside the gene matches. There are 19 residues in the CDR3. Here the CDR3 DNA reads TGTGCCAGCAGCCGACCCGGACTAGCGGGGGGCCAAACCTACAATGAGCAGTTCTTC. Translated: CASSRPGLAGGQTYNEQFF.